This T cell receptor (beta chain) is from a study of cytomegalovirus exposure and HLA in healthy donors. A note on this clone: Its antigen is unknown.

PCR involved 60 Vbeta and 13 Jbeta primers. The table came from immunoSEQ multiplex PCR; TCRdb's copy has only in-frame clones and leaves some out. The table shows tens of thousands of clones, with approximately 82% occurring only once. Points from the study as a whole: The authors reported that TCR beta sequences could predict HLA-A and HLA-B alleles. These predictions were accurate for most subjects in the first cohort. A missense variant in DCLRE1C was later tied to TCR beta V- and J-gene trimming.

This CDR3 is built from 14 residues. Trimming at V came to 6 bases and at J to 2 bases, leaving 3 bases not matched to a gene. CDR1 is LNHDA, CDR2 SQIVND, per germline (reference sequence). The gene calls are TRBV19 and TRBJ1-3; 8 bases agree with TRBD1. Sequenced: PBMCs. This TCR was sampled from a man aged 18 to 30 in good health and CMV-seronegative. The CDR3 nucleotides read TGTGCCAGTAGCCAGACAGGGGCTGGAAACACCATATATTTT. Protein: CASSQTGAGNTIYF.